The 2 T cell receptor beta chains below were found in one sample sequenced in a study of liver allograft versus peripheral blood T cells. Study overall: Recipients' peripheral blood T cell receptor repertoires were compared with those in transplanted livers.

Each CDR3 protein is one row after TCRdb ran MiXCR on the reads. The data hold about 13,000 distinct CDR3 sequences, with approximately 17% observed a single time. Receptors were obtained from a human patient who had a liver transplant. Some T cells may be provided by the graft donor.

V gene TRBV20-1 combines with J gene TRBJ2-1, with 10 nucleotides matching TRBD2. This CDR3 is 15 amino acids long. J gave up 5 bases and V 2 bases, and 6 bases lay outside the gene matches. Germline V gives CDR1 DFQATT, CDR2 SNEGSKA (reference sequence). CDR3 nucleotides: TGCAGTGCTAGAAGGCAGCTAGCGGGGGACAATGAGCAGTTCTTC. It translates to CSARRQLAGDNEQFF.

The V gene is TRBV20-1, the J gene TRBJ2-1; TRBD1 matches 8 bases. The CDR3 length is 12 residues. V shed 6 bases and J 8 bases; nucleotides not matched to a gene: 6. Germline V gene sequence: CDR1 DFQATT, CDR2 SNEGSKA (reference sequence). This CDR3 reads CSAPKQGDEQFF. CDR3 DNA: TGCAGTGCCCCGAAACAGGGGGATGAGCAGTTCTTC.